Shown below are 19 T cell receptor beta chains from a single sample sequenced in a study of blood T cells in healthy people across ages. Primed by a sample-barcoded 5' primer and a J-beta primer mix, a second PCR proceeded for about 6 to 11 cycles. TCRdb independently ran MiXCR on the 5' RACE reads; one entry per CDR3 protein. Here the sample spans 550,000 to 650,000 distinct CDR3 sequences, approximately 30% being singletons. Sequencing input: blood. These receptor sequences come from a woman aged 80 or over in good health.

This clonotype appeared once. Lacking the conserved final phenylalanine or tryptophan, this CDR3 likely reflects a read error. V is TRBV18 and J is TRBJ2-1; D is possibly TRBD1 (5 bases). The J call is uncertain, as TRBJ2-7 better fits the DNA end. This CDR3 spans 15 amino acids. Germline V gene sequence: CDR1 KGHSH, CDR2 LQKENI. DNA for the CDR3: TGTGCCAGCTCACCAGTAGGGGATACCTACAATGAGCAGTACTTA. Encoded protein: CASSPVGDTYNEQYL.

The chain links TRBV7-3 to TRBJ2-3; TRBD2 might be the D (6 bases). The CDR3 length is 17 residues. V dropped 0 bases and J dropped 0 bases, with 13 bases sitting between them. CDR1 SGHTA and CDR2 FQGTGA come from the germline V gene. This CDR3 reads CASSLTGTGESTDTQYF. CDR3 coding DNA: TGTGCCAGCAGCTTAACCGGGACGGGGGAAAGCACAGATACGCAGTATTTT.

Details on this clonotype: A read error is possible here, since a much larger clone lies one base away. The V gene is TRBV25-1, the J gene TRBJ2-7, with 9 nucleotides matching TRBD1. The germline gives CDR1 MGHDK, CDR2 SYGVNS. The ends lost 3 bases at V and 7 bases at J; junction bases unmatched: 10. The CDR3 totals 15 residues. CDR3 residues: CASSDPGTGINEQYF. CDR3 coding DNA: TGTGCCAGCAGTGATCCCGGGACAGGGATAAATGAGCAGTACTTC.

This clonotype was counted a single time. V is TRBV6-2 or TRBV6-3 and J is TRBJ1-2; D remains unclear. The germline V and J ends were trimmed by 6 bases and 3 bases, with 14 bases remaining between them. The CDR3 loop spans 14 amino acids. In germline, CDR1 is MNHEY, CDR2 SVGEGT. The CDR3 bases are TGTGCCAGCAGGGTACCCGGATCGTACTATGGCTACACCTTC. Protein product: CASRVPGSYYGYTF.

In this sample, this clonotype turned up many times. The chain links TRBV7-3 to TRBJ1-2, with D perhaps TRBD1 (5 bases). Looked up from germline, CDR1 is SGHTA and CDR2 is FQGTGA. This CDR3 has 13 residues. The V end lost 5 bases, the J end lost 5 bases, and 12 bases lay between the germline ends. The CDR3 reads CASSPSWGYGYTF. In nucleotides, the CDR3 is TGTGCCAGCAGCCCCTCATGGGGGTATGGCTACACCTTC.

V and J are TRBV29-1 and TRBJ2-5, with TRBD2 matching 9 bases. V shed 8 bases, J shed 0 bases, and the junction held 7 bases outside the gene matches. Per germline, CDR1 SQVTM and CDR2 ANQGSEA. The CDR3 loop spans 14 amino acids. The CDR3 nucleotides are TGCAGCACTGGGGCTAGCGGGAACCAAGAGACCCAGTACTTC. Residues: CSTGASGNQETQYF. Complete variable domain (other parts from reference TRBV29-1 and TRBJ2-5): SAVISQKPSRDICQRGTSLTIQCQVDSQVTMMFWYRQQPGQSLTLIATANQGSEATYESGFVIDKFPISRPNLTFSTLTVSNMSPEDSSIYLCSTGASGNQETQYFGPGTRLLVL.

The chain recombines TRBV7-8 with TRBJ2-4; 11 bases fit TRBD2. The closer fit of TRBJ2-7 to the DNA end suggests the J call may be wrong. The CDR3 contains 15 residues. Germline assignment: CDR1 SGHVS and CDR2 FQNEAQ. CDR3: CASSRPGLADYEQYF. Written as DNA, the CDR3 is TGTGCCAGCAGCCGACCGGGACTAGCGGATTACGAGCAGTACTTC.

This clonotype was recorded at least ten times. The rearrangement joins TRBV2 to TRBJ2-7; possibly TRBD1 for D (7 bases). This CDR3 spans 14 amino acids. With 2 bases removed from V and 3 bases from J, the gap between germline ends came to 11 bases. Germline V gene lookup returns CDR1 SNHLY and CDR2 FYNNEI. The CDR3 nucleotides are TGTGCCAGCAGTGAACAGGGGGGCAGCTACGAGCAGTACTTC. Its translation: CASSEQGGSYEQYF.

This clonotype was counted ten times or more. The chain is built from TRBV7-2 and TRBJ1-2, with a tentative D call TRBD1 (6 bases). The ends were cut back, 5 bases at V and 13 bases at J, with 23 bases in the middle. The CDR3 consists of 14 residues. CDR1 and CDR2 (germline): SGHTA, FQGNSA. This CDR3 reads CASSPLSPTGLVTF. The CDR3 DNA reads TGTGCCAGCAGCCCCTTGTCGCCCACAGGGTTGGTCACCTTC.

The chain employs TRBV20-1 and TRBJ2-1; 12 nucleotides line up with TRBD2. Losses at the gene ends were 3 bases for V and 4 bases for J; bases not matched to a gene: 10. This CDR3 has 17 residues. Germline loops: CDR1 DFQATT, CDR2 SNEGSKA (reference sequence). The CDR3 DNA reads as TGCAGTGCTAGTCCCCCGCCTAGCGGGAGGGGTTACAATGAGCAGTTCTTC. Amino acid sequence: CSASPPPSGRGYNEQFF.

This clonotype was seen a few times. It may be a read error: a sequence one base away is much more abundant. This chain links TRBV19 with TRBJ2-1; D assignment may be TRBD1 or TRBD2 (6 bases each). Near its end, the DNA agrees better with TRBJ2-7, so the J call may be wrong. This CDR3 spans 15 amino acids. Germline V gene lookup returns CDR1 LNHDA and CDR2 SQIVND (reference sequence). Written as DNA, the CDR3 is TGTGCCAGTAGTATAGTCGGGGGCGCCTACAATGAGCAGTACTTC. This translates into CASSIVGGAYNEQYF.

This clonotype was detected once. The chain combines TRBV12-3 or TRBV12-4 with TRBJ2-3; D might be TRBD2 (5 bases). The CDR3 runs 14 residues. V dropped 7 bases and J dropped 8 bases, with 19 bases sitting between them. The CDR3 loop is CASIVGLRSGTQYF. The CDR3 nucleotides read TGTGCCAGCATCGTAGGACTGAGATCGGGTACGCAGTATTTT.

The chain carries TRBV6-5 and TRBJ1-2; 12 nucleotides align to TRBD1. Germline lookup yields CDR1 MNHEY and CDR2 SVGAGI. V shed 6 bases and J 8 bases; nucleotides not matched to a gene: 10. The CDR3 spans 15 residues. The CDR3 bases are TGTGCCAGCAGAAACCCGGGACAGGGGGCACAAGGCTACACCTTC. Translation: CASRNPGQGAQGYTF.

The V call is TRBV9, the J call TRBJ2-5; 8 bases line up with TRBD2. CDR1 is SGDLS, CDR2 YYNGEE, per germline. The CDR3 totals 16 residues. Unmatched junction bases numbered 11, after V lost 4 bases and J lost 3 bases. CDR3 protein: CASSSYSGSGKETQYF. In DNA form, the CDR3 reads TGTGCCAGCAGCTCTTATAGTGGTAGCGGGAAAGAGACCCAGTACTTC.

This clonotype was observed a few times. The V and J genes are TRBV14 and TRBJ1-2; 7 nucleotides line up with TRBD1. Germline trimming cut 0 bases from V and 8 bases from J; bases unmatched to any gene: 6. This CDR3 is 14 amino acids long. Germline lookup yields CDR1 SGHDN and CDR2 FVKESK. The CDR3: CASSQDLQGSGYTF. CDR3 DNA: TGTGCCAGCAGCCAAGACCTACAGGGGAGCGGCTACACCTTC. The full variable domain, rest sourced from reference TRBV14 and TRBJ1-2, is EAGVTQFPSHSVIEKGQTVTLRCDPISGHDNLYWYRRVMGKEIKFLLHFVKESKQDESGMPNNRFLAERTGGTYSTLKVQPAELEDSGVYFCASSQDLQGSGYTFGSGTRLTVV.

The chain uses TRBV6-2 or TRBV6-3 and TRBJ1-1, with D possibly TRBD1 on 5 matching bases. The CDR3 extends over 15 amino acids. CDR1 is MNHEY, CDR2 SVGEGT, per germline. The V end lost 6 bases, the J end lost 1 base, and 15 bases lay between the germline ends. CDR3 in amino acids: CASSSGVGQNTEAFF. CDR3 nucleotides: TGTGCCAGCAGCTCCGGCGTGGGGCAGAACACTGAAGCTTTCTTT.

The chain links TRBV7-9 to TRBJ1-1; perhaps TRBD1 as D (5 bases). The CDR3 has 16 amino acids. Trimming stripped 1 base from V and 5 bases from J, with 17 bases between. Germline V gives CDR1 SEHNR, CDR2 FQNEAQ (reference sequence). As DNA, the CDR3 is TGTGCCAGCAGCTTAGTTCAGGGTAAGATGGAAACTGAAGCTTTCTTT. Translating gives CASSLVQGKMETEAFF.

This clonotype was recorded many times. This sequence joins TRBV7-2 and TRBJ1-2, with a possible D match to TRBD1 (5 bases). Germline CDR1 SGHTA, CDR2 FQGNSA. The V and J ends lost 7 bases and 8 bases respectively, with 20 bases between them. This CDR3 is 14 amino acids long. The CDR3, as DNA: TGTGCCAGCACCCCCTCGCCAGGGCTCGGCGGCTACACCTTC. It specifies CASTPSPGLGGYTF.

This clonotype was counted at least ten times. CDR3 sequence: CAIRPYMNTEAFF. CDR3 DNA sequence: TGTGCCATCAGACCCTACATGAACACTGAAGCTTTCTTT. V gene TRBV10-3 combines with J gene TRBJ1-1, with D hard to call. The CDR3 spans 13 residues. CDR1 ENHRY and CDR2 SYGVKD come from the germline V gene. The V and J ends lost 6 bases and 0 bases respectively, with 8 bases between them.